The 29 T cell receptor beta chains below were found in one sample sequenced in a study of siplizumab effects on memory and regulatory T cells. Repertoires were generated with immunoSEQ multiplex PCR, while TCRdb's copy carries only in-frame clones and drops some. The sample lists over 95,000 clones, about 94% occurring once. Sequenced material: non-Treg CD4+ T cells sorted from blood. The receptors originated from a human donor in good health.

V usage is TRBV11-3 and J usage is TRBJ2-5; 12 bases map to TRBD1. The CDR3 length is 18 residues. CDR1 SGHNT and CDR2 YENEEA come from the germline V gene. V lost 1 base, J lost 4 bases, and 10 bases stayed unmatched. In DNA, the CDR3 is TGTGCCAGCAGCTTAGGTCACCGGGACAGGGGGCTTGGAGAGACCCAGTACTTC. Protein product: CASSLGHRDRGLGETQYF.

The chain employs TRBV6-1 and TRBJ1-6; a possible D gene is TRBD1 (6 bases). V was shortened by 7 bases and J by 6 bases, with 13 bases between the two germline ends. The CDR3 extends over 14 amino acids. Germline assignment: CDR1 MNHNS and CDR2 SASEGT. In nucleotides, the CDR3 is TGTGCCAGCAATTTTGACAGGATTAATTCACCCCTCCACTTT. Protein product: CASNFDRINSPLHF.

The rearrangement links TRBV6-5 to TRBJ1-2; 9 bases align to TRBD1. The germline V gene has CDR1 MNHEY and CDR2 SVGAGI. The length of the CDR3 is 13 residues. After removal of 5 bases from V and 8 bases from J, the junction contained 6 bases not matched to a gene. CDR3 in DNA: TGTGCCAGCAGTACGACAGGGGGAGGAGGCTACACCTTC. This codes for CASSTTGGGGYTF.

The V gene is TRBV18, the J gene TRBJ2-7; the match to TRBD1 covers 7 bases. The V segment lost 6 bases and the J segment 1 base; nucleotides outside the gene matches: 3. Germline V gene lookup returns CDR1 KGHSH and CDR2 LQKENI. The length of the CDR3 is 13 residues. The CDR3 region has the DNA TGTGCCAGCTCCCGACAGGGTTCCTACGAGCAGTACTTC. This sequence encodes CASSRQGSYEQYF.

The chain carries TRBV30 and TRBJ1-5; D may be TRBD1 (6 bases). Trimming left V 1 base short and J 1 base short, with 8 bases between. The CDR3 is made up of 14 amino acids. CDR1 is GTSNPN, CDR2 SVGIG, per germline (reference sequence). This CDR3 is CAWSAGQSNQPQHF. For the CDR3, the DNA is TGTGCCTGGAGTGCTGGACAGAGCAATCAGCCCCAGCATTTT.

CDR3 amino acids: CASSLASGGFSYEQYF. The CDR3 DNA follows: TGCGCCAGCAGCTTGGCTAGCGGGGGGTTTTCCTACGAGCAGTACTTC. This chain joins TRBV5-1 and TRBJ2-7; TRBD2 matches 11 bases. With V trimmed by 0 bases and J by 1 base, 3 bases remained unmatched. CDR3 length equals 16 residues. Germline-derived CDR1 and CDR2 are SGHRS and YFSETQ.

In its sample, this clone was seen a few times. Other DNA sequences within the sample encode an identical CDR3. The chain's CDR3 is CASSSRTGGINGYTF. The DNA for the CDR3 is TGTGCCAGCAGCTCCAGGACAGGGGGAATTAATGGCTACACCTTC. The J gene is TRBJ1-2, the V gene TRBV7-2; 10 bases align to TRBD1. With V trimmed by 4 bases and J by 6 bases, 8 bases remained unmatched. The CDR3 totals 15 residues. Per the germline V gene, CDR1 is SGHTA and CDR2 is FQGNSA.

The V gene is TRBV7-2, the J gene TRBJ2-1; the match to TRBD2 covers 8 bases. The germline CDR1 and CDR2 sequences are SGHTA and FQGNSA. This CDR3 has 16 residues. V shed 2 bases and J 1 base; nucleotides not matched to a gene: 4. The CDR3 spells CASSLLAGGSYNEQFF. CDR3 DNA: TGTGCCAGCAGCTTACTCGCGGGGGGATCCTACAATGAGCAGTTCTTC.

V gene TRBV6-5 combines with J gene TRBJ1-3; no clear D gene. V lost 0 bases and J lost 0, with 9 bases in between. This CDR3 has 16 residues. Germline-derived CDR1 and CDR2 are MNHEY and SVGAGI. The CDR3 sequence is CASSYSLIGSGNTIYF. Here the CDR3 DNA reads TGTGCCAGCAGTTACTCGTTGATTGGCTCTGGAAACACCATATATTTT.

V is TRBV9 and J is TRBJ2-3; no clear D. Trimming shortened V by 0 bases and J by 6 bases, and 14 bases separated the two germline ends. CDR1 and CDR2 from the germline V gene are SGDLS and YYNGEE. This CDR3 has 15 amino acids. CDR3: CASSVEGFLRDTQYF. The CDR3 nucleotides are TGTGCCAGCAGCGTAGAAGGATTTCTCCGGGATACGCAGTATTTT.

This clone was counted a few times. This chain uses TRBV30 with TRBJ1-1, with D unclear. The CDR3 runs 13 residues. Germline V CDR1 and CDR2: GTSNPN, SVGIG (reference sequence). The V gene lost 0 bases and the J gene lost 6 bases, with 11 bases spanning the gap. The CDR3 loop is CAWSVHTFAEAFF. CDR3 in DNA: TGTGCCTGGAGTGTACACACTTTTGCTGAAGCTTTCTTT.

The J gene is TRBJ1-2, the V gene TRBV6-1, with 9 bases that match TRBD1. Germline V gene data show CDR1 as MNHNS and CDR2 as SASEGT. V shed 4 bases, J shed 0 bases, and the junction held 6 bases outside the gene matches. The CDR3 spans 16 residues. The DNA of the CDR3 is TGTGCCAGCAGTGGCGGGACAGGGACAGCTAACTATGGCTACACCTTC. Translation gives CASSGGTGTANYGYTF.

The chain combines TRBV5-1 with TRBJ2-5; perhaps TRBD1 as D (6 bases). Near its end, the DNA agrees better with TRBJ2-7, so the J call may be wrong. The germline V gene has CDR1 SGHRS and CDR2 YFSETQ. The CDR3 consists of 13 residues. CDR3 DNA: TGCGCCAGCAGCTCGACAGGTCAATACGAGCAGTACTTC. Residues: CASSSTGQYEQYF.

The rearrangement uses TRBV5-6 and TRBJ2-1, with 7 bases fitting TRBD1. Germline V gene sequence: CDR1 SGHDT, CDR2 YYEEEE. V shed 5 bases and J 3 bases; nucleotides not matched to a gene: 11. There are 16 residues in the CDR3. The CDR3 protein is CASSLFGTDNYNEQFF. CDR3 bases: TGTGCCAGCAGTCTCTTTGGGACAGACAACTACAATGAGCAGTTCTTC.

The J gene is TRBJ1-1, the V gene TRBV7-9; tentative D call: TRBD1 (5 bases). This CDR3 contains 14 residues. The ends were cut back, 4 bases at V and 3 bases at J, with 12 bases in the middle. The V gene's germline CDR1 is SEHNR and CDR2 FQNEAQ (reference sequence). The chain's CDR3 is CASSSIGGYTEAFF. DNA for the CDR3: TGTGCCAGCAGCTCGATTGGGGGGTACACTGAAGCTTTCTTT.

The V and J genes are TRBV28 and TRBJ2-7, with 7 bases fitting TRBD1. This CDR3 contains 15 residues. Trimming took 7 bases from V and 2 from J; bases not matched to a gene: 11. CDR1 is MDHEN, CDR2 SYDVKM, per germline. The CDR3, as DNA: TGTGCCAGCAATCCTCTAGGGACAGAGACCTACGAGCAGTACTTC. Translated, it gives CASNPLGTETYEQYF.

The V and J genes are TRBV28 and TRBJ1-1; the match to TRBD1 covers 7 bases. The germline CDR1 and CDR2 sequences are MDHEN and SYDVKM. Losses at the gene ends were 6 bases for V and 5 bases for J; bases not matched to a gene: 9. The CDR3 has 14 residues. The CDR3 coding sequence is TGTGCCAGCAGACAGACAGGGAAGGAAACTGAAGCTTTCTTT. It translates to CASRQTGKETEAFF.

The CDR3, as DNA: TGTGCCAGCAGCAAACGGACTGGCGGTAATTCACCCCTCCACTTT. Its protein product is CASSKRTGGNSPLHF. The chain couples TRBV5-8 to TRBJ1-6, with D hard to call. V lost 4 bases and J 6 bases, leaving 14 bases between the germline ends. The CDR3 totals 15 residues. Germline loops: CDR1 SGHTS, CDR2 YDEGEE.

V and J are TRBV28 and TRBJ2-5, with 9 nucleotides matching TRBD2. The DNA matches TRBJ2-7 better at its end, which makes the J call doubtful. Germline CDR1 reads MDHEN; CDR2 reads SYDVKM. The CDR3 contains 14 residues. The CDR3 nucleotides read TGTGCCAGCAGGTGGCGGGGGGGCCGATACGAGCAGTACTTC. It is translated as CASRWRGGRYEQYF.

The J gene is TRBJ1-1, the V gene TRBV20-1; TRBD1 matches at 9 bases. Looked up from germline, CDR1 is DFQATT and CDR2 is SNEGSKA (reference sequence). The V gene end was trimmed by 5 bases and the J gene end by 10 bases; junction bases not matched to a gene: 5. This CDR3 has 11 residues. The CDR3 sequence is CSARGQGRAFF. The CDR3 DNA sequence: TGCAGTGCTCGTGGACAGGGGAGAGCTTTCTTT.

The chain has TRBV10-2 and TRBJ2-5, with D possibly matching TRBD2 (6 bases). This CDR3 has 12 amino acids. Between the trimmed V and J ends, which lost 8 bases and 5 bases, there was a span of 12 bases. Germline V gives CDR1 WSHSY, CDR2 SAAADI. CDR3 coding DNA: TGCGCCAGCGGCGCGGGGTCTGAGACCCAGTACTTC. Encoded protein: CASGAGSETQYF.

The V and J genes are TRBV9 and TRBJ2-3; 10 positions agree with TRBD2. The CDR3 spans 16 residues. Germline V gene sequence: CDR1 SGDLS, CDR2 YYNGEE. The V gene end was trimmed by 4 bases and the J gene end by 4 bases; junction bases not matched to a gene: 9. The CDR3 DNA follows: TGTGCCAGCAGCCCTGGGAGCGGGGGGGCCTCAGATACGCAGTATTTT. This encodes CASSPGSGGASDTQYF.

The chain recombines TRBV9 with TRBJ2-5, with 16 bases fitting TRBD2. CDR1 and CDR2 from the germline V gene are SGDLS and YYNGEE. The CDR3 sequence is 17 residues long. Losses at the gene ends were 4 bases for V and 5 bases for J; bases not matched to a gene: 8. The CDR3 DNA sequence: TGTGCCAGCAGCCCCCCGGGACTAGCGGGGGGGCCGGAGACCCAGTACTTC. Amino acid sequence: CASSPPGLAGGPETQYF.

V gene TRBV6-5 combines with J gene TRBJ1-1; D ambiguous. Germline V gives CDR1 MNHEY, CDR2 SVGAGI. V was clipped by 6 bases and J by 0 bases, with 14 bases between them. The CDR3 contains 15 residues. CDR3 in DNA: TGTGCCAGCAGAATTGGTGGCAGCATGAACACTGAAGCTTTCTTT. Amino acid sequence: CASRIGGSMNTEAFF.

The chain carries TRBV9 and TRBJ2-1; 7 bases align to TRBD2. CDR3 length equals 14 residues. Trimming cost V 0 bases and J 8 bases; bases outside gene matches: 5. Germline V gene lookup returns CDR1 SGDLS and CDR2 YYNGEE. Here the CDR3 DNA reads TGTGCCAGCAGCGTAGAGCTAGCGGACTATGAGCAGTTCTTC. Amino acids: CASSVELADYEQFF.

Only a few counts were recorded for this clone. The chain joins TRBV9 to TRBJ1-4, with 10 bases that match TRBD1. With V trimmed by 0 bases and J by 8 bases, 7 bases remained unmatched. The CDR3 extends over 16 amino acids. Per germline, CDR1 SGDLS and CDR2 YYNGEE. CDR3 amino acids: CASSVGIGTGVEKLFF. In DNA, the CDR3 is TGTGCCAGCAGCGTAGGGATCGGGACAGGGGTCGAAAAACTGTTTTTT.

V usage is TRBV7-2 and J usage is TRBJ2-3, with D perhaps assigned TRBD1 or TRBD2 (5 bases each). The germline gives CDR1 SGHTA, CDR2 FQGNSA. Trimming took 0 bases from V and 2 from J, leaving 12 bases between them. The CDR3 covers 16 residues. The CDR3 sequence: CASSLARDGHTDTQYF. Here the CDR3 DNA reads TGTGCCAGCAGCTTAGCAAGGGACGGGCACACAGATACGCAGTATTTT.

The rearrangement joins TRBV19 to TRBJ1-1; TRBD1 is a possible D gene (5 bases). V was trimmed by 6 bases and J by 1 base, leaving 18 bases between them. The CDR3 is 16 residues long. CDR1 and CDR2 (germline): LNHDA, SQIVND (reference sequence). The CDR3 here is CASSPYSGPTNTEAFF. The CDR3 DNA reads as TGTGCCAGTAGCCCCTACTCGGGGCCTACGAACACTGAAGCTTTCTTT. Using reference TRBV19 and TRBJ1-1 for the parts outside the CDR3, the full variable domain is DGGITQSPKYLFRKEGQNVTLSCEQNLNHDAMYWYRQDPGQGLRLIYYSQIVNDFQKGDIAEGYSVSREKKESFPLTVTSAQKNPTAFYLCASSPYSGPTNTEAFFGQGTRLTVV.

The chain joins TRBV6-6 to TRBJ2-1; D is uncertain. The length of the CDR3 is 14 residues. Germline loops: CDR1 MNHNY, CDR2 SVGAGI (reference sequence). Trimming took 10 bases from V and 0 from J, leaving 13 bases between them. CDR3 loop: CATSHGSSYNEQFF. The CDR3 nucleotides read TGTGCCACCAGCCACGGGTCCTCCTACAATGAGCAGTTCTTC.